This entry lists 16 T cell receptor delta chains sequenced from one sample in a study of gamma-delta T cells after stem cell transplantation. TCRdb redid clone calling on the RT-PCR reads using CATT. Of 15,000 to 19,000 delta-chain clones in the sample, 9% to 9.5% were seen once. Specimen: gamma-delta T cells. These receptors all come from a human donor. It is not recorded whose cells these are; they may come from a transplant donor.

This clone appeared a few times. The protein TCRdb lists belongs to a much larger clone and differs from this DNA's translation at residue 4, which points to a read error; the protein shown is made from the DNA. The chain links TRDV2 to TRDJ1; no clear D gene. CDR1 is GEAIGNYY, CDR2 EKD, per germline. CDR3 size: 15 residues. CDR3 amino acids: CACGTVGAYTDKLIF. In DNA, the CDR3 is TGTGCCTGTGGCACCGTGGGTGCGTACACCGATAAACTCATCTTT.

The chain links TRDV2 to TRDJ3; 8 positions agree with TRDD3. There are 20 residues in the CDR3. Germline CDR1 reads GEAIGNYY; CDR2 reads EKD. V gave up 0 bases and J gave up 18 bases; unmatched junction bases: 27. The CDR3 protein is CACDTVGDTCVSCDTRPMFF. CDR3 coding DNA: TGTGCCTGTGACACCGTCGGGGATACCTGCGTCTCCTGTGACACCCGCCCGATGTTTTTC.

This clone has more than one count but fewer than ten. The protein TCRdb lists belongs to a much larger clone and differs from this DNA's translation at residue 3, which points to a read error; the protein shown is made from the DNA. Here the CDR3 reads CARVPLGDSWAKLIF. The DNA of the CDR3 is TGTGCCCGTGTCCCTCTGGGGGATAGTTGGGCTAAACTCATCTTT. J is TRDJ1 and V is TRDV2; 10 bases are shared with TRDD3. Germline CDR1 reads GEAIGNYY; CDR2 reads EKD. J lost 7 bases, V lost 9 bases, and 16 bases had no gene match. This CDR3 is built from 15 residues.

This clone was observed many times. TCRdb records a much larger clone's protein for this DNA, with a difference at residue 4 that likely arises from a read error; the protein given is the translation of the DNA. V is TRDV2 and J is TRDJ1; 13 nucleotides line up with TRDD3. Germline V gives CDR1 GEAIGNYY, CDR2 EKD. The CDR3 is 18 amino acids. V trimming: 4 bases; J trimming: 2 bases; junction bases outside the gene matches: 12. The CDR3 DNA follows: TGTGCCTGTGAGACCCTAAAATTACTGGGGGATACGACCGATAAACTCATCTTT. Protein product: CACETLKLLGDTTDKLIF.

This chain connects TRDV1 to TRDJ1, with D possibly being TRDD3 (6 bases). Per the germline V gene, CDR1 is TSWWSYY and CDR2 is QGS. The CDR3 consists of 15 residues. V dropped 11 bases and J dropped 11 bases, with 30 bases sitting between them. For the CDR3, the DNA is TGTGCTAGTGGGTGTAGGAGAGGGACGGGGGAAACGCTCATCTTT. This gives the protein CASGCRRGTGETLIF.

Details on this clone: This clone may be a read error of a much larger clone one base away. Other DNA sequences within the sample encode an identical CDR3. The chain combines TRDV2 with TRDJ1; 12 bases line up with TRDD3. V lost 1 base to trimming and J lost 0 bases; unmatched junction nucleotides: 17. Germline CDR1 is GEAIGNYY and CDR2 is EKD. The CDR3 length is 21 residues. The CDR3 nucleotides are TGTGCCTGTGACACTGTCACTGGGGGATACAACGGAACTTCGTACACCGATAAACTCATCTTT. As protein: CACDTVTGGYNGTSYTDKLIF.

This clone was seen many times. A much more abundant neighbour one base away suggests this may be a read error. CDR3 protein: CACDTGGGIPTDKLIF. As DNA, the CDR3 is TGTGCCTGTGACACCGGGGGGGGGATACCTACCGATAAACTCATCTTT. This chain uses TRDV2 with TRDJ1; 9 nucleotides align to TRDD3. Germline loops: CDR1 GEAIGNYY, CDR2 EKD. The CDR3 extends over 16 amino acids. Unmatched junction bases numbered 6, after V lost 0 bases and J lost 2 bases.

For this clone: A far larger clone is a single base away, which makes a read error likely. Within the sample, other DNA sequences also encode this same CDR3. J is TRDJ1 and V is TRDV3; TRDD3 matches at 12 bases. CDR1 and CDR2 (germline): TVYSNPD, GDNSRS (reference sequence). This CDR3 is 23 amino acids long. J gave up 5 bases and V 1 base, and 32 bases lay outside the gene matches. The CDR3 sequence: CAFKRSLQRYPYWGIHGTDKLIF. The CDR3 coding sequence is TGTGCCTTTAAACGATCCCTCCAACGCTACCCGTACTGGGGGATACATGGCACTGATAAACTCATCTTT.

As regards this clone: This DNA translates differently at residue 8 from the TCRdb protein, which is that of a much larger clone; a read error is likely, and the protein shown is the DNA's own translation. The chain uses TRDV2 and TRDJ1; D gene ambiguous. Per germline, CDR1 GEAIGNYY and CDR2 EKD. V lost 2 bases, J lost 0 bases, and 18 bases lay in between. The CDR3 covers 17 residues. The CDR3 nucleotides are TGTGCCTGTGACAAATTGACTGAGGGCCAGTACACCGATAAACTCATCTTT. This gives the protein CACDKLTEGQYTDKLIF.

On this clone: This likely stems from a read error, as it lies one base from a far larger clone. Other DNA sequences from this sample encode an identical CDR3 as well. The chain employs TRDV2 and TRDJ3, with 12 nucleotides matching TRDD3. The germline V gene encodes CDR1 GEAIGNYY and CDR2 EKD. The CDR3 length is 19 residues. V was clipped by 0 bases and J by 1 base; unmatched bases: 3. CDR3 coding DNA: TGTGCCTGTGACACCGGTCTGGGGGATACGTCCTGGGACACCCGACAGATGTTTTTC. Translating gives CACDTGLGDTSWDTRQMFF.

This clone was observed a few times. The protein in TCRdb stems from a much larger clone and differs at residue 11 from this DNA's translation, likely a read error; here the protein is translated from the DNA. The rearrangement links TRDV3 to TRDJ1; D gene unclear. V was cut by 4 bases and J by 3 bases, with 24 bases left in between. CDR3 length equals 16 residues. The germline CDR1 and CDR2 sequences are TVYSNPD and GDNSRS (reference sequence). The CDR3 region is CACGCVGATDADKLIF. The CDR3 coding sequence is TGTGCCTGCGGCTGCGTCGGGGCGACGGACGCCGATAAACTCATCTTT.

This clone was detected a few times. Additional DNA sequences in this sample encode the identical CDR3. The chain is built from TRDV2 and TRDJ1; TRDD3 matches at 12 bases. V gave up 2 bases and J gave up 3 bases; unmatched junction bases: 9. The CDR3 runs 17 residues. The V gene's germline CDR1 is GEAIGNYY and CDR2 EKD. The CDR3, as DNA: TGTGCCTGTGACATACTCCTGGGGGATACGCTGGCCGATAAACTCATCTTT. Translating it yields CACDILLGDTLADKLIF.

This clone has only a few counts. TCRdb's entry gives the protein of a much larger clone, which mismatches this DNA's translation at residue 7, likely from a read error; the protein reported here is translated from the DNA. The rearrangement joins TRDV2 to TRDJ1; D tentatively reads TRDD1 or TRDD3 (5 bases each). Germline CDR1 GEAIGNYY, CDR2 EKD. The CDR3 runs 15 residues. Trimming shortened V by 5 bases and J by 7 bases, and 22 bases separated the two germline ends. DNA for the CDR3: TGTGCCTGTGTCCCTCTGGAGGATAGTTGGGCTAAACTCATCTTT. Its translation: CACVPLEDSWAKLIF.

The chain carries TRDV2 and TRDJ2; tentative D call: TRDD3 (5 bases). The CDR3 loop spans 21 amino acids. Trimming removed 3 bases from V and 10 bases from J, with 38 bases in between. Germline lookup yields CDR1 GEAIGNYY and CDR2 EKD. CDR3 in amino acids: CACDPVLMLVDKGALTGQLFF. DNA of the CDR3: TGTGCCTGTGACCCGGTGCTGATGTTGGTGGATAAGGGAGCCTTGACCGGACAACTCTTCTTT.

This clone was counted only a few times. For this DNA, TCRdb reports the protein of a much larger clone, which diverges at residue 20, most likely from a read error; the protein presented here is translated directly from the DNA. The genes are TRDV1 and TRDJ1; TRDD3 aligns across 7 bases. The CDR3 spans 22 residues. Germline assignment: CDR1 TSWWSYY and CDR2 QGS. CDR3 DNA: TGTGCTCTTGGGGAACTAGCGTCCCCTTGGCGGGGATATGGGACCCTAACCGATAAACCCATCTTT. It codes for CALGELASPWRGYGTLTDKPIF.

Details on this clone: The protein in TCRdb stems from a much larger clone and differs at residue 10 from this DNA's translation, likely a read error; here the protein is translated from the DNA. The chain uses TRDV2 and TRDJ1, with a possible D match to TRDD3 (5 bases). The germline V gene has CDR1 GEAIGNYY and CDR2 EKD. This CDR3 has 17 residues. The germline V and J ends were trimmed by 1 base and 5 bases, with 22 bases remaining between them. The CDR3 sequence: CACDTLGGLVDKDKLIF. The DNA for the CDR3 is TGTGCCTGTGACACTTTGGGCGGACTGGTGGACAAGGATAAACTCATCTTT.